Following are 7 T cell receptor beta chains from one sample sequenced in a study of blood T cell repertoires in COVID-19. Clones were sequenced by immunoSEQ multiplex PCR, and TCRdb holds only the in-frame ones, with some missing. The table records under 500,000 clones, about 89% of them present only once. The sample consisted of peripheral blood. These receptor sequences come from a young woman with acute or convalescent COVID-19.

CDR3 nucleotides: TGTGCCAGCAGTTTCCCGATAGAGGGGCAGTTCTTC. Protein product: CASSFPIEGQFF. J is TRBJ2-1 and V is TRBV28, with D perhaps matching TRBD2 (5 bases). Per the germline V gene, CDR1 is MDHEN and CDR2 is SYDVKM. Trimming shortened V by 3 bases and J by 12 bases, and 12 bases separated the two germline ends. CDR3 length equals 12 residues.

This clone has only one observation. The rearrangement uses TRBV28 and TRBJ2-7; 9 nucleotides align to TRBD1. Losses at the gene ends were 2 bases for V and 6 bases for J; bases not matched to a gene: 11. The CDR3 consists of 16 residues. Germline V lookup: CDR1 MDHEN, CDR2 SYDVKM. The CDR3 here is CASSLPPGQGLSEQYF. The CDR3 DNA reads TGTGCCAGCAGTTTACCGCCCGGACAGGGGCTGAGCGAGCAGTACTTC.

This rearrangement joins TRBV24-1 to TRBJ1-1; no clear D gene. V lost 5 bases, J lost 1 base, and 7 bases lay in between. Germline CDR1 reads KGHDR; CDR2 reads SFDVKD. This CDR3 contains 13 residues. CDR3 coding DNA: TGTGCCACCAGTGGGGCTAAGAACACTGAAGCTTTCTTT. This translates into CATSGAKNTEAFF.

This clone has only one observation. V is TRBV27 and J is TRBJ1-4; 8 bases line up with TRBD1. CDR1 and CDR2 from the germline V gene are MNHEY and SMNVEV (reference sequence). The J segment lost 0 bases and the V segment lost 9 bases, leaving 18 bases of the junction unmatched. CDR3 length equals 19 residues. The CDR3 nucleotides read TGTGCCAGAGTGGGACAGGAGTCTGTAATTCCCACAACTAATGAAAAACTGTTTTTT. This gives the protein CARVGQESVIPTTNEKLFF.

The J gene is TRBJ1-1, the V gene TRBV7-9; D unresolved. The CDR3 covers 14 residues. CDR1 is SEHNR and CDR2 is FQNEAQ in the germline V gene (reference sequence). V was trimmed by 0 bases and J by 2 bases, leaving 7 bases between them. The CDR3 region has the DNA TGTGCCAGCAGCTTAGCGGGAGAAAACACTGAAGCTTTCTTT. Translated: CASSLAGENTEAFF.

The chain links TRBV19 to TRBJ2-7; 9 bases match TRBD2. CDR1 is LNHDA and CDR2 is SQIVND in the germline V gene (reference sequence). The CDR3 is 14 amino acids. With 5 bases clipped from V and 6 bases from J, the junction kept 8 bases outside the gene matches. CDR3 in DNA: TGTGCCAGTAGTTTGCGGGGGGGCCTTTCCGAGCAGTACTTC. Protein sequence: CASSLRGGLSEQYF.

The rearrangement uses TRBV11-2 and TRBJ1-1, with a possible D match to TRBD1 (5 bases). The CDR3 sequence is 14 residues long. Trimming left V 5 bases short and J 4 bases short, with 14 bases between. Germline-derived CDR1 and CDR2 are SGHAT and FQNNGV. The CDR3 coding sequence is TGTGCCAGCAGCGCTCTGGGGGGAGGCACTGAAGCTTTCTTT. Translation: CASSALGGGTEAFF.